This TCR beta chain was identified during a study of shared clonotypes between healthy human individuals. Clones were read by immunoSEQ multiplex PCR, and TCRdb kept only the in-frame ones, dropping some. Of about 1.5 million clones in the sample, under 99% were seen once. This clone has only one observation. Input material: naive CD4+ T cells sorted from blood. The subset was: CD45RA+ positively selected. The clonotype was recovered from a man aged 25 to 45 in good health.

CDR3 in DNA: TGTGCCAGCAGCTTAGCTCCAAATGAAAAACTGTTTTTT. Translated, it gives CASSLAPNEKLFF. This rearrangement joins TRBV7-7 to TRBJ1-4; D remains unclear. The CDR3 covers 13 residues. Looked up from germline, CDR1 is SSHAT and CDR2 is FNYEAQ (reference sequence). V shed 0 bases and J shed 5 bases, with 4 bases lying between them. Combining the CDR3 with reference TRBV7-7 and TRBJ1-4 gives the whole variable domain GAGVSQSPRYKVTKRGQDVTLRCDPISSHATLYWYQQALGQGPEFLTYFNYEAQPDKSGLPSDRFSAERPEGSISTLTIQRTEQRDSAMYRCASSLAPNEKLFFGSGTQLSVL.